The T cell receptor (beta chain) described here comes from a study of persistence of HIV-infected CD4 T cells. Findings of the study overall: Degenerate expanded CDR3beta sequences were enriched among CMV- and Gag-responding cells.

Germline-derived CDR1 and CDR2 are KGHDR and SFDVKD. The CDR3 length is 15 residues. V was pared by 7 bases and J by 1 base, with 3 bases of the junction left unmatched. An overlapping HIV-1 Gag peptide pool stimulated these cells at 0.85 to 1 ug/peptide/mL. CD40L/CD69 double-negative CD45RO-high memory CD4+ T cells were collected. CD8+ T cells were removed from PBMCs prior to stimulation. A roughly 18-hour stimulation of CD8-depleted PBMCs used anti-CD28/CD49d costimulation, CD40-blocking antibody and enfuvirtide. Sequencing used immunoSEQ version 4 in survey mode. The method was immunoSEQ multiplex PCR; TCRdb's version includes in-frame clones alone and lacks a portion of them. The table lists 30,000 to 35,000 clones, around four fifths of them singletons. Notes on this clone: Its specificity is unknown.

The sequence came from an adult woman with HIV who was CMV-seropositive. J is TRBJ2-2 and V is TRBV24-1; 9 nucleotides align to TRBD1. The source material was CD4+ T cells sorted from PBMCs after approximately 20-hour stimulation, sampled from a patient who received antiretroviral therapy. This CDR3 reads CATRSGQGNTGELFF. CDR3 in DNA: TGTGCCACCAGATCGGGACAGGGGAACACCGGGGAGCTGTTTTTT.